One sample yielded the 18 T cell receptor beta chains listed below, sequenced in a study of cytomegalovirus exposure and HLA in healthy donors. The data were produced by immunoSEQ multiplex PCR, yet TCRdb's version contains in-frame clones alone and is incomplete. Of 150,000 to 200,000 clones in the sample, 75% to 90% are singletons; the top ten hold about 7%. Material: PBMCs. The receptors shown here come from a man in his late teens or twenties in good health and CMV-seropositive.

The chain couples TRBV29-1 to TRBJ2-7; 8 bases fit TRBD2. This CDR3 contains 15 residues. The V segment lost 1 base and the J segment 3 bases; nucleotides outside the gene matches: 8. Germline CDR1 reads SQVTM; CDR2 reads ANQGSEA. For the CDR3, the DNA is TGCAGCGTTGAAGGGACTAGCTTTGGACTCTACGAGCAGTACTTC. Amino acid sequence: CSVEGTSFGLYEQYF.

The chain is built from TRBV7-9 and TRBJ2-5; D ambiguous. Germline V lookup: CDR1 SEHNR, CDR2 FQNEAQ (reference sequence). The ends were cut back, 4 bases at V and 10 bases at J, with 10 bases in the middle. The CDR3 is 11 residues long. CDR3 protein: CASSSSERQYF. The CDR3 DNA reads TGTGCCAGCAGCTCATCGGAGCGCCAGTACTTC.

The chain links TRBV6-5 to TRBJ2-1; 14 nucleotides line up with TRBD2. The CDR3 is 15 residues long. V lost 5 bases and J lost 5; bases outside the gene matches: 2. Per the germline V gene, CDR1 is MNHEY and CDR2 is SVGAGI. The CDR3 bases are TGTGCCAGCAGTGGACTAGCGGGAGGCAACAATGAGCAGTTCTTC. As protein: CASSGLAGGNNEQFF.

V gene TRBV5-1 combines with J gene TRBJ2-3; D possibly corresponds to TRBD2 (5 bases). Germline CDR1 reads SGHRS; CDR2 reads YFSETQ. There are 14 residues in the CDR3. The V end was cut by 0 bases, the J end by 0 bases, with 5 bases between. CDR3 in amino acids: CASSLGESTDTQYF. In DNA form, the CDR3 reads TGCGCCAGCAGCTTGGGGGAGAGCACAGATACGCAGTATTTT.

The V gene is TRBV7-2, the J gene TRBJ1-5; D gene unclear. CDR1 is SGHTA, CDR2 FQGNSA, per germline. The CDR3 length is 14 residues. Deletions cut 1 base from V and 3 bases from J, with 7 bases between. In nucleotides, the CDR3 is TGTGCCAGCAGCTTAGGAGGCTACAATCAGCCCCAGCATTTT. It yields the protein CASSLGGYNQPQHF.

This clone was found many times. The V call is TRBV6-5, the J call TRBJ1-3, with D possibly matching TRBD1 (6 bases). The CDR3 is made up of 14 amino acids. Per the germline V gene, CDR1 is MNHEY and CDR2 is SVGAGI. The germline V and J ends were trimmed by 5 bases and 9 bases, with 17 bases remaining between them. CDR3 nucleotides: TGTGCCAGCAGTGCAGAGTACAGGGCCAGCACCATATATTTT. As protein: CASSAEYRASTIYF.

The chain has TRBV2 and TRBJ2-1; TRBD2 aligns across 15 bases. The CDR3 is 17 residues long. Per germline, CDR1 SNHLY and CDR2 FYNNEI. J was trimmed by 7 bases and V by 0 bases; bases with no gene match: 4. The CDR3, as DNA: TGTGCCAGCAGTGAAGCACCGGGACTAGCGGGGGGAAATGAGCAGTTCTTC. Protein sequence: CASSEAPGLAGGNEQFF.

The rearrangement links TRBV4-2 to TRBJ2-5; 7 bases fit TRBD1. Germline CDR1 and CDR2: LGHNA and YNFKEQ. J was trimmed by 4 bases and V by 0 bases; bases with no gene match: 5. The CDR3 covers 15 residues. The CDR3 reads CASSQDQGVRETQYF. In DNA form, the CDR3 reads TGTGCCAGCAGCCAAGATCAGGGGGTGAGAGAGACCCAGTACTTC.

The CDR3 reads CASSQEPGTALAKNIQYF. In nucleotides, the CDR3 is TGTGCCAGCAGCCAAGAGCCAGGGACAGCCCTAGCCAAAAACATTCAGTACTTC. V is TRBV14 and J is TRBJ2-4; 7 nucleotides line up with TRBD1. The germline CDR1 and CDR2 sequences are SGHDN and FVKESK. With 0 bases clipped from V and 0 bases from J, the junction kept 8 bases outside the gene matches. This CDR3 is 18 amino acids long.

CDR3 DNA sequence: TGTGCCAGCAGTGACAGCTGGGCTAGCGGGAGACGAGAGACCCAGTACTTC. This gives the protein CASSDSWASGRRETQYF. The chain employs TRBV6-4 and TRBJ2-5, with TRBD2 identical over 10 bases. CDR1 MRHNA and CDR2 SNTAGT come from the germline V gene. Trimming took 2 bases from V and 4 from J; bases not matched to a gene: 10. This CDR3 is 17 amino acids long.

The rearrangement uses TRBV28 and TRBJ2-1, with TRBD2 matching 10 bases. The CDR3 covers 16 residues. With 7 bases clipped from V and 4 bases from J, the junction kept 10 bases outside the gene matches. The V gene's germline CDR1 is MDHEN and CDR2 SYDVKM. The CDR3 DNA follows: TGTGCCAGCACCTTCCAAGGGACTAGCGTATACAATGAGCAGTTCTTC. Its protein is CASTFQGTSVYNEQFF.

The J gene is TRBJ2-6, the V gene TRBV10-3; tentatively, D is TRBD1 (6 bases). The CDR3 sequence is 17 residues long. Per the germline V gene, CDR1 is ENHRY and CDR2 is SYGVKD. V shed 4 bases and J shed 0 bases, with 13 bases lying between them. The CDR3 loop reads CAISAAGASSGANVLTF. The CDR3 DNA reads TGTGCCATCAGTGCGGCAGGGGCCTCCTCTGGGGCCAACGTCCTGACTTTC.

The chain carries TRBV14 and TRBJ2-3; maybe TRBD2 (5 bases). The CDR3 consists of 13 residues. The ends were cut back, 8 bases at V and 0 bases at J, with 9 bases in the middle. From germline, CDR1 is SGHDN and CDR2 FVKESK. The CDR3 reads CASRDFSTDTQYF. DNA of the CDR3: TGTGCCAGCCGGGATTTTAGCACAGATACGCAGTATTTT. Full variable domain (remainder filled in from reference TRBV14 and TRBJ2-3): EAGVTQFPSHSVIEKGQTVTLRCDPISGHDNLYWYRRVMGKEIKFLLHFVKESKQDESGMPNNRFLAERTGGTYSTLKVQPAELEDSGVYFCASRDFSTDTQYFGPGTRLTVL.

The rearrangement joins TRBV5-1 to TRBJ1-1; D call uncertain. The germline gives CDR1 SGHRS, CDR2 YFSETQ. The CDR3 spans 12 residues. V was shortened by 7 bases and J by 1 base, with 8 bases between the two germline ends. The CDR3 region is CASAGWNTEAFF. The CDR3 DNA sequence: TGCGCCAGCGCGGGGTGGAACACTGAAGCTTTCTTT.

The V and J genes are TRBV2 and TRBJ2-1, with TRBD1 matching over 10 bases. This CDR3 is built from 16 residues. V was clipped by 3 bases and J by 4 bases; unmatched bases: 6. Germline V CDR1 and CDR2: SNHLY, FYNNEI. CDR3 in DNA: TGTGCCAGCAGTGATGTGGGGACAGGGGTTTACAATGAGCAGTTCTTC. It translates to CASSDVGTGVYNEQFF. Filled out from reference TRBV2 and TRBJ2-1, the complete variable domain reads EPEVTQTPSHQVTQMGQEVILRCVPISNHLYFYWYRQILGQKVEFLVSFYNNEISEKSEIFDDQFSVERPDGSNFTLKIRSTKLEDSAMYFCASSDVGTGVYNEQFFGPGTRLTVL.

The V gene is TRBV28, the J gene TRBJ2-7, with D unclear. Germline CDR1 reads MDHEN; CDR2 reads SYDVKM. Deletions cut 10 bases from V and 3 bases from J, with 22 bases between. The CDR3 spans 15 residues. CDR3 DNA: TGTGCCACCCTCGCCGGGTCTGCAGCGAACTACGAGCAGTACTTC. Amino acid sequence: CATLAGSAANYEQYF.

The rearrangement links TRBV9 to TRBJ2-1; D might be TRBD2 (6 bases). The length of the CDR3 is 16 residues. V lost 4 bases to trimming and J lost 4 bases, with 18 bases between them. Germline V gene data show CDR1 as SGDLS and CDR2 as YYNGEE. The CDR3: CASSPWDSGGYNEQFF. CDR3 DNA sequence: TGTGCCAGCAGCCCTTGGGACTCAGGAGGGTACAATGAGCAGTTCTTC.

The chain employs TRBV29-1 and TRBJ2-3; D possibly corresponds to TRBD2 (6 bases). The CDR3 has 14 residues. Germline V CDR1 and CDR2: SQVTM, ANQGSEA. Trimming cost V 0 bases and J 6 bases, with 13 bases left between them. CDR3 nucleotide sequence: TGCAGCGTTGAAGATCCCTTACTAGCTGATACGCAGTATTTT. Residues: CSVEDPLLADTQYF.